This entry lists 13 T cell receptor beta chains sequenced from one sample in a study of cytomegalovirus exposure and HLA in healthy donors. The PCR was carried out with 60 Vbeta primers and 13 Jbeta primers. Data came from immunoSEQ multiplex PCR; TCRdb stores just in-frame clones and leaves some out. The data hold about 190,000 clones, with roughly 13% observed a single time. What was sequenced was PBMCs. These receptor sequences come from a man in his fifties in good health and CMV-seropositive.

V is TRBV6-5 and J is TRBJ1-4; 8 bases align to TRBD1. Trimming at V came to 0 bases and at J to 8 bases, leaving 5 bases not matched to a gene. The germline V gene encodes CDR1 MNHEY and CDR2 SVGAGI. This CDR3 spans 15 amino acids. DNA for the CDR3: TGTGCCAGCAGTTACTCCCTTACAGGGGGAGAAAAACTGTTTTTT. It yields the protein CASSYSLTGGEKLFF.

The chain recombines TRBV6-1 with TRBJ1-2; D gene ambiguous. V lost 0 bases to trimming and J lost 4 bases, with 3 bases between them. This CDR3 region has 12 residues. CDR1 and CDR2 (germline): MNHNS, SASEGT. This CDR3 is CASSEASYGYTF. Written as DNA, the CDR3 is TGTGCCAGCAGTGAAGCTAGCTATGGCTACACCTTC.

This clone showed up just a few times. V gene TRBV27 combines with J gene TRBJ2-1; weak D call: TRBD2 (7 bases). Germline V gene data show CDR1 as MNHEY and CDR2 as SMNVEV (reference sequence). The CDR3 length is 13 residues. V gave up 6 bases and J gave up 7 bases, with 13 bases separating them. CDR3 in DNA: TGTGCCAGCAGCTTAGGGGGGGGAAATGAGCAGTTCTTC. Translating gives CASSLGGGNEQFF.

In this sample, this clone turned up a few times. Other DNA sequences within the sample encode an identical CDR3. V is TRBV5-4 and J is TRBJ1-6, with D perhaps TRBD1 (5 bases). Germline V gives CDR1 SGHNT, CDR2 YYREEE (reference sequence). The CDR3 is 15 amino acids. The ends were cut back, 0 bases at V and 4 bases at J, with 8 bases in the middle. DNA of the CDR3: TGTGCCAGCAGCTTGGGGCAGGGATATAATTCACCCCTCCACTTT. Its translation is CASSLGQGYNSPLHF.

The chain combines TRBV27 with TRBJ2-1; 14 bases are a match to TRBD2. There are 15 residues in the CDR3. Unmatched junction bases numbered 5, after V lost 3 bases and J lost 10 bases. Germline CDR1 is MNHEY and CDR2 is SMNVEV (reference sequence). For the CDR3, the DNA is TGTGCCAGCAGTTTCAGGACTAGCGGGAGGAAGGAGCAGTTCTTC. It encodes CASSFRTSGRKEQFF.

The V gene is TRBV4-1, the J gene TRBJ2-2, with 8 positions matching TRBD1. Germline V gene sequence: CDR1 MGHRA, CDR2 YSYEKL. V trimming: 0 bases; J trimming: 6 bases; junction bases outside the gene matches: 9. The CDR3 length is 17 residues. This chain's CDR3 is CASSQEGLQGAPGELFF. The CDR3 DNA sequence: TGCGCCAGCAGCCAAGAGGGATTGCAGGGGGCCCCCGGGGAGCTGTTTTTT.

The chain employs TRBV6-1 and TRBJ2-7, with 10 bases identical to TRBD1. In germline, CDR1 is MNHNS, CDR2 SASEGT. The CDR3 sequence is 15 residues long. Trimming at V came to 2 bases and at J to 6 bases, leaving 7 bases not matched to a gene. The CDR3 sequence is CASSETPTGGGEQYV. The CDR3 nucleotides are TGTGCCAGCAGTGAAACTCCGACAGGGGGCGGCGAGCAGTACGTC.

This clone has a handful of counts. This chain connects TRBV6-6 to TRBJ1-6; D might be TRBD1 (5 bases). CDR3 length: 14 residues. Trimming pared 6 bases from V and 9 bases from J, leaving 15 bases between. Germline CDR1 MNHNY, CDR2 SVGAGI (reference sequence). This CDR3 is CASSSGGEASPLHF. CDR3 DNA sequence: TGTGCCAGCAGCTCGGGAGGGGAGGCTTCACCCCTCCACTTT.

The V gene is TRBV6-5, the J gene TRBJ1-1; TRBD1 might be the D (6 bases). Per the germline V gene, CDR1 is MNHEY and CDR2 is SVGAGI. This CDR3 has 13 amino acids. Trimming left V 8 bases short and J 1 base short, with 11 bases between. The CDR3 here is CASRTVTNTEAFF. The CDR3 DNA sequence: TGTGCCAGCCGGACAGTTACGAACACTGAAGCTTTCTTT.

This clone was detected only a few times. The chain couples TRBV28 to TRBJ1-4; D may be TRBD1 (6 bases). CDR1 and CDR2 from the germline V gene are MDHEN and SYDVKM. This CDR3 comprises 14 residues. V was shortened by 2 bases and J by 8 bases, with 12 bases between the two germline ends. CDR3 sequence: CASSLTGTYEKLFF. In DNA, the CDR3 is TGTGCCAGCAGTTTAACCGGGACATACGAAAAACTGTTTTTT.

Note on this clone: Other DNA sequences in this specimen translate into the identical CDR3. The chain has TRBV7-9 and TRBJ1-1; D not resolved. The V gene's germline CDR1 is SEHNR and CDR2 FQNEAQ (reference sequence). The CDR3 covers 13 residues. V was cut by 1 base and J by 1 base, with 4 bases left in between. DNA for the CDR3: TGTGCCAGCAGCTTAGGACAGAACACTGAAGCTTTCTTT. Encoded protein: CASSLGQNTEAFF.

This clone came up a few times. CDR3: CASSIGQKQETQYF. CDR3 DNA: TGTGCCAGTAGTATAGGACAGAAACAAGAGACCCAGTACTTC. This chain connects TRBV19 to TRBJ2-5, with a tentative D call TRBD1 (5 bases). This CDR3 contains 14 residues. The ends were cut back, 1 base at V and 2 bases at J, with 8 bases in the middle. Germline lookup yields CDR1 LNHDA and CDR2 SQIVND (reference sequence).

This clone was detected a few times. The chain uses TRBV7-2 and TRBJ1-1, with D perhaps matching TRBD1 (5 bases). The CDR3 is made up of 13 amino acids. Looked up from germline, CDR1 is SGHTA and CDR2 is FQGNSA. V was cut by 7 bases and J by 1 base, with 10 bases left in between. The CDR3 sequence: CASTLGQNTEAFF. The DNA of the CDR3 is TGTGCCAGCACCTTGGGGCAGAACACTGAAGCTTTCTTT.